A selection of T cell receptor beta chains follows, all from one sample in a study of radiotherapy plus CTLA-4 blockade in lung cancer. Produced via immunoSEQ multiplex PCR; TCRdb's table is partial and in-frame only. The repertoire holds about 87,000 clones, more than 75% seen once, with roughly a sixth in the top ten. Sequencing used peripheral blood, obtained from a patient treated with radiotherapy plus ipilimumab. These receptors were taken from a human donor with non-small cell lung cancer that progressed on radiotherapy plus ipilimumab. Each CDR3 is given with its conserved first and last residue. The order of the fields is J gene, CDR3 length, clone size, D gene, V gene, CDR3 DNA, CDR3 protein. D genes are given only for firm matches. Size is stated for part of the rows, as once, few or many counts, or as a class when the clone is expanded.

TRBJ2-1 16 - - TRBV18 TGTGCCAGCTCACCTATGACCCAAACCTTCTACAATGAGCAGTTCTTC CASSPMTQTFYNEQFF
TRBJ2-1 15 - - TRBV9 TGTGCCAGCAGCGTGAGCCCCCACGGAGGCAATGAGCAGTTCTTC CASSVSPHGGNEQFF
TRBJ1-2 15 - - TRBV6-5 TGTGCCAGCAGTTACTCGGCATACACTACCTATGGCTACACCTTC CASSYSAYTTYGYTF
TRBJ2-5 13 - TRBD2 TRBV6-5 TGTGCCAGCAAATGGGGGGGACAAGAGACCCAGTACTTC CASKWGGQETQYF
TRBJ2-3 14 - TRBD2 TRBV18 TGTGCCAGCTCACCATTGGCGGGAGGGGATACGCAGTATTTT CASSPLAGGDTQYF
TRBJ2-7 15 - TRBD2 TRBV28 TGTGCCAGCAGTTTTCGGGGGGGCAGTACCTACGAGCAGTACTTC CASSFRGGSTYEQYF
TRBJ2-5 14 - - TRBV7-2 TGTGCCAGCAGCTTAGGAGGGGGTCGAGAGACCCAGTACTTC CASSLGGGRETQYF
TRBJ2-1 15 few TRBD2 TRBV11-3 TGTGCCAGCAGCTTAGGGGCTAGCGGGAGAGTTGAGCAGTTCTTC CASSLGASGRVEQFF
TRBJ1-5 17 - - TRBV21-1 TGTGCCAGCAGCAAAGAGAGGAGGGGCAATAGCAATCAGCCCCAGCATTTT CASSKERRGNSNQPQHF
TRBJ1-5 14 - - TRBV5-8 TGTGCCAGCAGCTTGGGGAGTAGCAATCAGCCCCAGCATTTT CASSLGSSNQPQHF
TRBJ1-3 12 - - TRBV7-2 TGTGCCAGCAGCAACCAAGGAAACACCATATATTTT CASSNQGNTIYF
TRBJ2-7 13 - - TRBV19 TGTGCCAGTAGAAGAGGGTCCGCCTACGAGCAGTACTTC CASRRGSAYEQYF
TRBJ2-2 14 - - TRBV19 TGTGCCAGTAGATTTACAGGTGACACCGGGGAGCTGTTTTTT CASRFTGDTGELFF
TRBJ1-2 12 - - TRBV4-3 TGCGCCAGCAGCCAAGGTGGGGGTGGCTACACCTTC CASSQGGGGYTF
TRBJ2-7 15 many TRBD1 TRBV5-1 TGCGCCAGCAGCTTCGGACAGGGGGCATCCTACGAGCAGTACTTC CASSFGQGASYEQYF
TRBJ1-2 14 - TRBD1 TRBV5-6 TGTGCCAGCAGCTGGGGGGGACAGAACTATGGCTACACCTTC CASSWGGQNYGYTF
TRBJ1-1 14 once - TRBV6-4 TGTGCCAGCAGTACCCATGGAGTAAACACTGAAGCTTTCTTT CASSTHGVNTEAFF
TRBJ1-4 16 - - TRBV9 TGTGCCAGCAGCGATTCCTACAGTGCAACTAATGAAAAACTGTTTTTT CASSDSYSATNEKLFF